This T cell receptor (beta chain) was identified during a study of T cells in localized non-small cell lung cancer. General observations from the study: Uninvolved adjacent lung showed the highest T cell clonality, exceeding tumor. There were a median 57 of the top 100 tumor clones appearing in adjacent lung.

Assay used: immunoSEQ multiplex PCR; TCRdb lists only in-frame clones, some missing. The sample has 20,000 to 30,000 clones; more than 75% are singletons. Regarding this clone: The antigen is not known.

The germline V gene has CDR1 MNHEY and CDR2 SVGAGI. V gave up 2 bases and J gave up 7 bases, with 11 bases separating them. This CDR3 has 13 residues. V gene TRBV6-5 combines with J gene TRBJ1-2; TRBD1 might be the D (5 bases). This receptor was obtained from a woman aged 35 to 70 with stage I lung adenocarcinoma. The sequencing here drew on peripheral blood, taken before any cancer treatment. This CDR3 is CASSYGTGIGYTF. The CDR3 bases are TGTGCCAGCAGTTACGGGACGGGAATTGGCTACACCTTC.